This T cell receptor beta chain appears in the sequencing data of a study of blood T cell repertoires in COVID-19. Background on the study: Samples representing acute and convalescent COVID-19 were sourced from the United States, Italy and Spain. PBMCs, B-cell-depleted T cells, or T cells provided the cDNA or gDNA that made up the material.

Original data processing: Amplification with reference gene primers provided the estimates of nucleated cell counts. Method: immunoSEQ multiplex PCR; TCRdb's copy keeps in-frame clones and lacks some. The V and J calls and clone size come from that table; D and trimming were worked out from the DNA. The sample consists of more than 110,000 clones, 85% of them appearing once. This clone was seen a few times. The CDR3 spans 19 residues. CDR1 is SGHRS and CDR2 is YFSETQ in the germline V gene. V shed 4 bases, J shed 1 base, and the junction held 12 bases outside the gene matches. Sequenced: peripheral blood. V gene TRBV5-1 combines with J gene TRBJ1-4; 11 positions agree with TRBD1. This clonotype was sampled from a man aged 45 to 65 with acute or convalescent COVID-19. This CDR3 is CASSRRTGGAGLTNEKLFF. CDR3 nucleotide sequence: TGCGCCAGCAGCCGCCGGACAGGGGGCGCAGGATTAACTAATGAAAAACTGTTTTTT.